This T cell receptor (beta chain) emerged from a study of blood T cells in healthy people across ages. This CDR3 spans 13 amino acids. The germline CDR1 and CDR2 sequences are SNHLY and FYNNEI. The authors ran a second PCR of roughly 6 to 11 cycles using a sample-barcoded 5' primer and a J-beta primer mix. TCRdb itself ran the 5' RACE reads through MiXCR, one entry per CDR3 protein. The sample has about 900,000 distinct CDR3 sequences, around two thirds seen once; the top ten hold 25% to 35%. Worth noting for this clonotype: The junction differs from germline at one of its ends, possibly a read error.

The chain joins TRBV2 to TRBJ2-1, with D uncertain. This sequence was found in a man aged 25-40 years in good health. The sample was blood. DNA for the CDR3: TGTGTCAGCAGTGAACGCAGCTACAATGAGCGGTTCTTC. Amino acids: CVSSERSYNERFF.